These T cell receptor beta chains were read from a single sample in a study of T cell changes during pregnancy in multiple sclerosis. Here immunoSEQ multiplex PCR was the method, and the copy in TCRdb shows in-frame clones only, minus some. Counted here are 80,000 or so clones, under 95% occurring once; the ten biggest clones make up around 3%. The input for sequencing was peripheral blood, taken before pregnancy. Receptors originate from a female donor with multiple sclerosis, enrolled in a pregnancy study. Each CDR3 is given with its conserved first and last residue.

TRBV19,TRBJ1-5,CASSIETGSRQPQHF
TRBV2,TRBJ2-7,CASSDMSYEQYF
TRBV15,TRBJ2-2,CATSSSDFPGELFF
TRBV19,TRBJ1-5,CATLPPGLRQPQHF
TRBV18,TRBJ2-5,CASSHSRTGRGETQYF
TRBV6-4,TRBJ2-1,CASSDSLAGDMNEQFF
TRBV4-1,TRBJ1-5,CASSQESNRGYSPQHF
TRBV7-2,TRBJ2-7,CASSFIAGPNSYYEQYF
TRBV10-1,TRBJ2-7,CASSEPGQGEQYF
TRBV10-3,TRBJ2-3,CATGGGGAVIEGTQYF
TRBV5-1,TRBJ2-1,CASRQRTSGDYNEQFF
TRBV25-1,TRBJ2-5,CASTGTSTQYF
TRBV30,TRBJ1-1,CAWGQGGTEAFF
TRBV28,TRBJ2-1,CASSPARGPGYNEQFF
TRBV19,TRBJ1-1,CASSIRDAGGWPTEAFF
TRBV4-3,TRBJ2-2,CASSDRTGGTGELFF
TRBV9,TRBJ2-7,CASSEGLAGDFEQYF
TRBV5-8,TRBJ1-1,CASSSRTGTEAFF
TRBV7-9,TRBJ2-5,CASSPPVRLGETQYF
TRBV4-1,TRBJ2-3,CASSLGTATDTQYF
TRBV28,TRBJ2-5,CASSSDLALGETQYF
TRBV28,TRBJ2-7,CASSFLAGLSYEQYF
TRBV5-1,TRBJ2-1,CASSLGLAAYNEQFF
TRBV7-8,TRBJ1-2,CASSQTSARGLYGYTF
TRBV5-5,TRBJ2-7,CASSFGRVRDEQYF